This T cell receptor beta chain was found in a study of T cells in Graves' hyperthyroidism and ophthalmopathy (dated by TCRdb to between 2019 and 2020). About the full investigation: Peripheral blood was sampled at the time of initial diagnosis, prior to any treatment. After sampling, hyperthyroidism patients received methimazole starting at 30 mg daily, and ophthalmopathy patients received high-dose intravenous methylprednisolone. To identify distinguishing TCR V-J signatures, a discovery cohort of around 100 patients was used, comprising 40 to 45 with Graves' ophthalmopathy and some 60 with stable Graves' hyperthyroidism. An independent validation cohort of around 20 hyperthyroidism patients and 17 patients who later progressed to ophthalmopathy tested prospective prediction of ophthalmopathy. The study also compared thyroid tissue and blood T-cell repertoires from more than 5 Graves' hyperthyroidism patients. The paper reports TCR Vbeta CDR3 sequencing of approximately 140 peripheral blood samples: under 45 ophthalmopathy, under 85 hyperthyroidism and around 17 progressor patients. For training and testing, the approximately 92 patients in the discovery cohort were randomly divided in a 7:3 ratio.

Trimming leaves V shorter by 4 bases and J shorter by 3 bases, with the junction holding 4 bases beyond the gene matches. The germline V gene specifies SGHVS as CDR1 and FQNEAQ as CDR2. Taken from cysteine to phenylalanine, the CDR3 has 15 residues. Only the CDR3 DNA is retained, 45 bases long and in frame from the first base. The TCR beta CDR3 regions were amplified from RNA transcripts. The first round of RT-PCR for the TCR CDR3 was performed with the HTBI primer set and the Qiagen OneStep RT-PCR kit. A second multiplex PCR round built the libraries, followed by size selection and purification. The libraries were sequenced on an Illumina HiSeq2000 using paired-end 100 bp reads. On the study's bioinformatics: SOAPnuke was used to process the raw data, removing reads that contained adapters or uncalled bases, had a mean Phred below 15, or lacked an exact match to the constant primer or identifier. COPE v1.2.5 was used to merge high-quality paired reads, and clonotypes were defined as unique nucleotide sequences. MiTCR v1.1 was used to align the clonotypes against IMGT TRBV, TRBD and TRBJ reference segments. Only V-J combinations with frequency above 0.0001, covering 99% to 99.2% of repertoires, were analysed. A TCS score was defined as the ratio of F50 (clonal expansion) to E x V (chaos), with BLOSUM62-based TCRdist applied between CDR3 peptides within each V-J. Welch's t-statistics and random forest reduced just over 500 V-J features to 13, which were used in a naive Bayes classifier (R e1071). The Morisita-Horn index was used to measure how similar the thyroid and blood repertoires were. TCRdb cleaned the public reads at Q25 with fastp, built clones with MiXCR and kept in-frame beta chains. Entries are consolidated by CDR3 protein sequence, retaining the most common genes and DNA. The V and J calls reflect TCRdb's pipeline rather than the authors' work. For this sample the table gives hundreds of thousands of distinct CDR3 sequences, of which roughly 14% were detected only once. The ten largest clonotypes hold around 4.5% of the sample.

In its sample, this clonotype was seen many times. This clone's antigen is unknown. Base qualities are not recorded, but no much larger clone differs from it by a single base. On the study overall, not on this receptor specifically: Blood samples also contained most of the expanded thyroid clonotypes (frequency above 0.001), which suggests that blood repertoires may reflect thyroid immune responses. Ophthalmopathy was separated from stable hyperthyroidism by a 13 V-J signature model, with over 85% sensitivity and roughly 81% specificity obtained in cross-validation and 80%/75% obtained in testing. In validation, progression to ophthalmopathy was predicted by the model with 70.59% sensitivity and about 72% specificity, a median of about 6.8 months before onset. Sample size was not statistically predetermined, and blinding of investigators to group allocation was not performed.

Ophthalmopathy patients had moderately to severely active disease, with a Clinical Activity Score of 3 or more, a NOSPECS grade of 4 or more, and a disease duration of less than 3 months. Patients with uncontrolled infections, other autoimmune diseases, pregnancy or lactation were excluded. Diagnoses were established on the basis of clinical symptoms, serum thyroxine and TRAb, thyroid ultrasound, and orbital computed tomography. PBMCs were isolated from 10 ml of fresh peripheral blood by Ficoll-Paque density gradient centrifugation. Total RNA was extracted with Trizol reagent, and quality was checked on an Agilent 2100 Bioanalyzer.

Sequencing input: blood. This chain joins TRBV7-8 to TRBJ2-7, with 12 middle bases fitting TRBD2. The receptor was derived from a woman in her 40s with Graves' ophthalmopathy. DNA sequence: TGTGCCAGCAGCTCGCGGACTAGCGGGATCTACGAGCAGTACTTC. It specifies CASSSRTSGIYEQYF.